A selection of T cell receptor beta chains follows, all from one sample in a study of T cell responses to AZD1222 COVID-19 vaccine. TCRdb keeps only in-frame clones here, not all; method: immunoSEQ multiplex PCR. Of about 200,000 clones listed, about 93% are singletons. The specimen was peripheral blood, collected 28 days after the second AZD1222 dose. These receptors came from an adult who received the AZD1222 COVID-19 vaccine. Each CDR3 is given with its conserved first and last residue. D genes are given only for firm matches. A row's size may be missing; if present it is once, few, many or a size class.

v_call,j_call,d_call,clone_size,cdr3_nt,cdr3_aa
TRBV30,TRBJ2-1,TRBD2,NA,TGTGCCTGGAGGGCAGGGACTAGCGGGAGCTCCTACAATGAGCAGTTCTTC,CAWRAGTSGSSYNEQFF
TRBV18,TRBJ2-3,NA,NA,TGTGCCAGCTCACTGCTCCGGGACATGGGCACAGATACGCAGTATTTT,CASSLLRDMGTDTQYF
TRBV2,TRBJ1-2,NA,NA,TGTGCCAGCAGGGGTGACTTCTATGGCTACACCTTC,CASRGDFYGYTF
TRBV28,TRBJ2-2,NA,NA,TGTGCCAGCAGTTCAGGGGGGACCGGGGAGCTGTTTTTT,CASSSGGTGELFF
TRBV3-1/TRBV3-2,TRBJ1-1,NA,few,TGTGCCAGCAGCCAAGATGGGTCCCGCCCTGAAGCTTTCTTT,CASSQDGSRPEAFF
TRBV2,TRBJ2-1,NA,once,TGTGCCAGCCCAGGGGGGGCTACCTACAATGAGCAGTTCTTC,CASPGGATYNEQFF
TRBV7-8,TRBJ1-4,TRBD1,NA,TGTGCCAGCAGCATGACACAGGGGAATGAAAAACTGTTTTTT,CASSMTQGNEKLFF
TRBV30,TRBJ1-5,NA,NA,TGTGCCTGGAGCCTTGGGCGGGGGCCTGGACAGCCCCAGCATTTT,CAWSLGRGPGQPQHF
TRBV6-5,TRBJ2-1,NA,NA,TGTGCCAGCACCCGGGACAAGGGGGGCAATGAGCAGTTCTTC,CASTRDKGGNEQFF
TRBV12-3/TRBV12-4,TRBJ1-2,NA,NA,TGTGCCATCGACGGAGGGAGTAGGTATGGCTACACCTTC,CAIDGGSRYGYTF
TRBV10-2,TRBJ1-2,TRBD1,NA,TGCGCCAGCTCCCCGGACAGGGTCTATGGCTACACCTTC,CASSPDRVYGYTF
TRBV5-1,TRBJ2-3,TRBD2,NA,TGCGCCAGCAGCCCCGGGACTAGCGGGCCCACAGATACGCAGTATTTT,CASSPGTSGPTDTQYF
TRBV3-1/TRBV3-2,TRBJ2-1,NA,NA,TGTGCCAGCAGCCACGCGCCATGGGCTCGAGAGAATGAGCAGTTCTTC,CASSHAPWARENEQFF
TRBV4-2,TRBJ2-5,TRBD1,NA,TGTGCCAGCAGCCAAGTCCGGACAGGGGGCCAAGAGACCCAGTACTTC,CASSQVRTGGQETQYF
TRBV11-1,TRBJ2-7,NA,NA,TGTGCCAGCAGCCCCCGGGAGAGATTATACGAGCAGTACTTC,CASSPRERLYEQYF
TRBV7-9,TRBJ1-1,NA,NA,TGTGCCAGCAGCTATCGGGGAACTGAAGCTTTCTTT,CASSYRGTEAFF
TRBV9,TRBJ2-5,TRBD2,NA,TGTGCCAGCAGCGTAAATAGCGGGGGGGCCCAAGAGACCCAGTACTTC,CASSVNSGGAQETQYF